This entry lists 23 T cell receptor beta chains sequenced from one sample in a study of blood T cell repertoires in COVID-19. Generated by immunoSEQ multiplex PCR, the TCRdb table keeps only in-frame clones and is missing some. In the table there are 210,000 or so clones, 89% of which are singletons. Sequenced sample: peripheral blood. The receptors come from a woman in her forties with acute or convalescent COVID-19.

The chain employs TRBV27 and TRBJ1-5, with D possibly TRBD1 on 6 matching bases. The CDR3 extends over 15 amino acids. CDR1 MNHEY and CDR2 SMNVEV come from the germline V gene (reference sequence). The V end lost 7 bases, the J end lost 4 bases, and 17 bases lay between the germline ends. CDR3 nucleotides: TGTGCCAGCACCCCCAGGGGCCAGGGAAATCAGCCCCAGCATTTT. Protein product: CASTPRGQGNQPQHF.

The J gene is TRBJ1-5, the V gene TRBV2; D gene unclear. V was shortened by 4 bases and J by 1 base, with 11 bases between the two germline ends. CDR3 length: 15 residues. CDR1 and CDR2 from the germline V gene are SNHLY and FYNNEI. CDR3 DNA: TGTGCCAGCAGTGCGAGTATCGCGAGCAATCAGCCCCAGCATTTT. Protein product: CASSASIASNQPQHF.

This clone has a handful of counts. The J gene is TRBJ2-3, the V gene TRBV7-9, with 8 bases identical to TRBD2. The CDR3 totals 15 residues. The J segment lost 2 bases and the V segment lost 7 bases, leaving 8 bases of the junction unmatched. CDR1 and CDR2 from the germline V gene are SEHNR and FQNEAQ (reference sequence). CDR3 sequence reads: CASTKEGLVTDTQYF. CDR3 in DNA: TGTGCCAGCACCAAAGAGGGACTAGTCACAGATACGCAGTATTTT.

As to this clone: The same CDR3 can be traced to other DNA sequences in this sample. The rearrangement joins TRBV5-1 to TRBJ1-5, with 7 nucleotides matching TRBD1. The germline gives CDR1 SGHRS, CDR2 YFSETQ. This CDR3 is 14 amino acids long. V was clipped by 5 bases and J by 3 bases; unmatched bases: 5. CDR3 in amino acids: CASSSGTDNQPQHF. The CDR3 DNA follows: TGCGCCAGCAGTTCCGGGACAGACAATCAGCCCCAGCATTTT.

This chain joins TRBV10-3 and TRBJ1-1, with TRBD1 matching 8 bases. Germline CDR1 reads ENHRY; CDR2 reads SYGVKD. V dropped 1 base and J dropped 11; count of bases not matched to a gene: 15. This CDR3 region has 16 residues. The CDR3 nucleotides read TGTGCCATCAGTGAGTTCATAGGACAGGGTGCGATTAGGGCTTTCTTT. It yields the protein CAISEFIGQGAIRAFF.

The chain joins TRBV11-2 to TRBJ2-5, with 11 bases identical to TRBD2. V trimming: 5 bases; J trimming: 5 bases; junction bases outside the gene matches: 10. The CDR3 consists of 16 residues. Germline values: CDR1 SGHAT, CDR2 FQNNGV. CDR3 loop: CASSTIAGGLRETQYF. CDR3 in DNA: TGTGCCAGCAGCACGATAGCGGGGGGGTTGCGGGAGACCCAGTACTTC. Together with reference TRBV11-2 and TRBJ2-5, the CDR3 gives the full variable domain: EAGVAQSPRYKIIEKRQSVAFWCNPISGHATLYWYQQILGQGPKLLIQFQNNGVVDDSQLPKDRFSAERLKGVDSTLKIQPAKLEDSAVYLCASSTIAGGLRETQYFGPGTRLLVL.

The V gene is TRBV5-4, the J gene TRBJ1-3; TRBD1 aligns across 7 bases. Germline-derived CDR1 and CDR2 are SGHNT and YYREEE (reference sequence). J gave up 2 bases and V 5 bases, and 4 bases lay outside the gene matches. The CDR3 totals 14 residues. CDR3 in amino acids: CASSTDRAGNTIYF. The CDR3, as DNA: TGTGCCAGCAGTACTGACAGGGCTGGAAACACCATATATTTT.

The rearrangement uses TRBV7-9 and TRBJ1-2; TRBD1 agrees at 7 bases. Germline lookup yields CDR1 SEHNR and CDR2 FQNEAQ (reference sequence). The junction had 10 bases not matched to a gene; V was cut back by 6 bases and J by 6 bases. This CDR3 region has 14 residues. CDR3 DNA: TGTGCCAGCAGGTGGGACAGATACGAGCATGGCTACACCTTC. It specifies CASRWDRYEHGYTF. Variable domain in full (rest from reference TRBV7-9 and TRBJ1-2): DTGVSQNPRHKITKRGQNVTFRCDPISEHNRLYWYRQTLGQGPEFLTYFQNEAQLEKSRLLSDRFSAERPKGSFSTLEIQRTEQGDSAMYLCASRWDRYEHGYTFGSGTRLTVV.

CDR3 nucleotides: TGTGCCAGCAGCCCTAGGTGGGGGGGCAACGGGGAGCTGTTTTTT. Translating gives CASSPRWGGNGELFF. This chain connects TRBV7-6 to TRBJ2-2, with D perhaps TRBD2 (7 bases). V lost 5 bases to trimming and J lost 7 bases, with 17 bases between them. The CDR3 is 15 amino acids. CDR1 SGHVS and CDR2 FNYEAQ come from the germline V gene.

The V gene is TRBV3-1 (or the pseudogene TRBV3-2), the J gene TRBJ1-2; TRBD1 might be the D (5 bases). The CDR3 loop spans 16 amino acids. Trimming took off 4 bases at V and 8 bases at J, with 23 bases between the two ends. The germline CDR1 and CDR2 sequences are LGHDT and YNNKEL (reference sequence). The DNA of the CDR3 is TGTGCCAGCAGCCTCGAATTTGGAGGGGCCTCGAGGGGCTACACCTTC. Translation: CASSLEFGGASRGYTF.

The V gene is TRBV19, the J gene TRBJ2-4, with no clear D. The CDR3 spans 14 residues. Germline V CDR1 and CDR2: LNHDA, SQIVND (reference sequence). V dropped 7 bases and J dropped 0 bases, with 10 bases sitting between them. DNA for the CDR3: TGTGCCAGTATGAGCCCCGGAGCCAAAAACATTCAGTACTTC. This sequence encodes CASMSPGAKNIQYF.

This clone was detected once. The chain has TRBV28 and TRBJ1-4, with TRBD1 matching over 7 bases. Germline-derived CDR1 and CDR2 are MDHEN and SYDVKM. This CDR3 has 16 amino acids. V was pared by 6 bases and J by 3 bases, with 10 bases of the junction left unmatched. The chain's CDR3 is CASRTPGGWANEKLFF. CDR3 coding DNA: TGTGCCAGCAGGACCCCAGGGGGATGGGCTAATGAAAAACTGTTTTTT.

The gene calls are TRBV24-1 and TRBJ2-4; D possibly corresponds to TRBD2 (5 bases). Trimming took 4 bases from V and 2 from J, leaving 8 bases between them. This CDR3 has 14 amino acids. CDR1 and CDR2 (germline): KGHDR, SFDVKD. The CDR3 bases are TGTGCCACCAGTGAACCGGGGTCCAAAAACATTCAGTACTTC. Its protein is CATSEPGSKNIQYF.

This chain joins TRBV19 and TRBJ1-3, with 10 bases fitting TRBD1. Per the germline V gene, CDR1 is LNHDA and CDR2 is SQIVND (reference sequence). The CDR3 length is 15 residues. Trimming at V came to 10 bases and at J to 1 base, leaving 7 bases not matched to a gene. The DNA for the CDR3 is TGTGCCACACAACGACAGGGGGCATCTGGAAACACCATATATTTT. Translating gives CATQRQGASGNTIYF.

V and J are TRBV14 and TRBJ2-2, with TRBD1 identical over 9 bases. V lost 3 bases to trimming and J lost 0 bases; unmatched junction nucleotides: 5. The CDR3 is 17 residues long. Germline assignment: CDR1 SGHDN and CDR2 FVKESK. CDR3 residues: CASSQTRTGANTGELFF. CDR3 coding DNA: TGTGCCAGCAGCCAGACCCGGACAGGGGCGAACACCGGGGAGCTGTTTTTT.

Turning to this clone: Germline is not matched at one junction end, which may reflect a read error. The CDR3: CASNSGAGEDQPQHF. CDR3 bases: TGTGCAAGTAACTCCGGGGCAGGGGAAGATCAGCCCCAGCATTTT. This chain links TRBV19 with TRBJ1-5; possible D gene TRBD1, 6 bases. CDR1 LNHDA and CDR2 SQIVND come from the germline V gene (reference sequence). There are 15 residues in the CDR3.

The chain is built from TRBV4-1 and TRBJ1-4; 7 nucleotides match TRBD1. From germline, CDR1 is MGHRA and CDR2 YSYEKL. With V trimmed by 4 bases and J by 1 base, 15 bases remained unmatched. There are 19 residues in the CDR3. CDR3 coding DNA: TGCGCCAGCAGCCCCCGAGCGGACAGGATAGTCGGAACTAATGAAAAACTGTTTTTT. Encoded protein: CASSPRADRIVGTNEKLFF.

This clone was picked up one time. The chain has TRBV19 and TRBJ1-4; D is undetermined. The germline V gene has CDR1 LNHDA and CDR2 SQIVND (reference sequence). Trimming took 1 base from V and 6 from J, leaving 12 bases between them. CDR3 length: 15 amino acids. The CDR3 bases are TGTGCCAGTAGTATAGGGAGGGAGCCCTATGAAAAACTGTTTTTT. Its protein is CASSIGREPYEKLFF.

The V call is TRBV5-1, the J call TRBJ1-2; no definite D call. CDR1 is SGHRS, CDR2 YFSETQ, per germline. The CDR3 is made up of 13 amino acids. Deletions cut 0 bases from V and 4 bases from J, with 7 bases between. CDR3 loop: CASSLAGTYGYTF. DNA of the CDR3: TGCGCCAGCAGCTTGGCAGGAACCTATGGCTACACCTTC.

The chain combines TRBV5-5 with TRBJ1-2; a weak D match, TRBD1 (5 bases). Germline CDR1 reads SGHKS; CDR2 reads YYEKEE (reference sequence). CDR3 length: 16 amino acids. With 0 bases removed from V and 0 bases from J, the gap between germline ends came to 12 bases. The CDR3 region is CASSLARGIANYGYTF. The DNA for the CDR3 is TGTGCCAGCAGCTTGGCTCGGGGGATTGCTAACTATGGCTACACCTTC.

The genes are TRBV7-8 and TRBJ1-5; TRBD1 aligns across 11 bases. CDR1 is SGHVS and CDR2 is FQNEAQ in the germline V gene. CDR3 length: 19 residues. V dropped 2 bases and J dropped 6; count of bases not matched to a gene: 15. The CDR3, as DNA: TGTGCCAGCAGCTTAATCGGATCCGCAGGACAGGGGGCGATTCAGCCCCAGCATTTT. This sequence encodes CASSLIGSAGQGAIQPQHF.

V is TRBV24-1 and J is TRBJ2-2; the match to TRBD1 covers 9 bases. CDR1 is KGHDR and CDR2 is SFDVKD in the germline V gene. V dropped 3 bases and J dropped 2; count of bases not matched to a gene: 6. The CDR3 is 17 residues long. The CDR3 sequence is CATSDGTGLGNTGELFF. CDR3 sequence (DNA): TGTGCCACCAGTGATGGGACAGGGCTGGGAAACACCGGGGAGCTGTTTTTT.

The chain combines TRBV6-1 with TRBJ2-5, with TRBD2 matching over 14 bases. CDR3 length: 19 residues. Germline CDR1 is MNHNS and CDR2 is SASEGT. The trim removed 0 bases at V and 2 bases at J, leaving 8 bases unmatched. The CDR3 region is CASSEAGLAGAIKQETQYF. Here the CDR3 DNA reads TGTGCCAGCAGTGAAGCGGGACTAGCGGGGGCCATCAAACAAGAGACCCAGTACTTC.